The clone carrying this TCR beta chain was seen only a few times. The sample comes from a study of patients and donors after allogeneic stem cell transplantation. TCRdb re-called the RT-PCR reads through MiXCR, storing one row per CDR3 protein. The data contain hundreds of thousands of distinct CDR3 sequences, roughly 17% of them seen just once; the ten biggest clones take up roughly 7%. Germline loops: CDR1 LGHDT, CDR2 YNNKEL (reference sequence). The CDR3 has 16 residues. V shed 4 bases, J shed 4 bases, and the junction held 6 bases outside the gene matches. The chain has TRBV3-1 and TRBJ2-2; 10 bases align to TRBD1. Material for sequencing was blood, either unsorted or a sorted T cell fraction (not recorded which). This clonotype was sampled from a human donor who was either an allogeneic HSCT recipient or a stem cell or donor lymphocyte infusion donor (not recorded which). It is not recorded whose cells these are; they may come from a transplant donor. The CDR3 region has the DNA TGTGCCAGCAGCCCCCGCGACAGGGGGCTCACCGGGGAGCTGTTTTTT. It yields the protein CASSPRDRGLTGELFF. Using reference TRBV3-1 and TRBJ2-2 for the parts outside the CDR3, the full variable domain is DTAVSQTPKYLVTQMGNDKSIKCEQNLGHDTMYWYKQDSKKFLKIMFSYNNKELIINETVPNRFSPKSPDKAHLNLHINSLELGDSAVYFCASSPRDRGLTGELFFGEGSRLTVL.